Given below is one TCR beta chain in context. Its antigen is unidentified. This specimen belongs to a study of vaccination and CD4 T cells after COVID-19. About the research overall: For post-vaccine samples, collection took place a median approximately 77 days after dose two, ranging from 14 to 241.

Sequencing of DNA taken from cultured CD4+ T cells relied on the Oncomine TCR Beta short-read assay. TCRdb re-derived calls from the PCR reads in MiXCR, one entry per CDR3 protein. The sample lists about 25,000 distinct CDR3 sequences; about half were seen once. V was clipped by 4 bases and J by 7 bases; unmatched bases: 11. The CDR3 length is 16 residues. In germline, CDR1 is MDHEN, CDR2 SYDVKM. This sample's treatment: approximately 9-day PBMC culture with coronavirus spike peptide pools or control peptides (ViraFEST assay). Peptide-pool expansion of antigen-specific T cells preceded TCR sequencing in ViraFEST.

The rearrangement uses TRBV28 and TRBJ2-7; 12 bases are a match to TRBD2. Sequencing was performed on CD4+ T cells from blood, cultured in vitro. This TCR came from a human donor who had recovered from COVID-19. The CDR3 sequence: CASSSRLAGERWEQYF. The CDR3 DNA reads as TGTGCCAGCAGTTCCAGACTAGCGGGAGAGCGTTGGGAGCAGTACTTC.